This T cell receptor beta chain was observed in a study of T cell responses to AZD1222 COVID-19 vaccine. Study-level results: White British donors predominated, females outnumbered males, and clonal diversity was possibly underestimated. Reportedly, nearly half of unique spike TCRs recognized epitopes outside B.1.351/B.1.1.7 mutations.

As concerns this clone: Its antigen is unidentified.

The CDR3 totals 15 residues. The ends were cut back, 5 bases at V and 4 bases at J, with 17 bases in the middle. CDR1 is SEHNR, CDR2 FQNEAQ, per germline (reference sequence). Generated by immunoSEQ multiplex PCR, the TCRdb table keeps only in-frame clones and is missing some. The sample lists around 79,000 clones, 70% to 90% occurring once. The chain employs TRBV7-9 and TRBJ1-2; D is perhaps TRBD1 (6 bases). The sample here was peripheral blood, taken on day 0 of AZD1222 vaccination. The TCR originated in an adult in good health. The DNA for the CDR3 is TGTGCCAGCAGCCCCCAGACAGGAAGAAGCTATGGCTACACCTTC. Translating gives CASSPQTGRSYGYTF.